Listed here are 17 T cell receptor beta chains from one sample, sequenced in a study of control samples from healthy donors and cancer patients. This table comes from immunoSEQ multiplex PCR, and its TCRdb copy is limited to in-frame clones, with some not included. The table includes nearly 200,000 clones, about 90% detected once. The sequencing input was blood. The receptor source for this set is a man aged 25-45 years in good health.

The chain uses TRBV11-2 and TRBJ1-5, with TRBD1 as a possible D gene (5 bases). The CDR3 contains 14 residues. Germline V gene sequence: CDR1 SGHAT, CDR2 FQNNGV. V lost 4 bases and J lost 4, with 11 bases in between. DNA for the CDR3: TGTGCCAGCAGCTGGGACGGCGGGAATCAGCCCCAGCATTTT. Translation: CASSWDGGNQPQHF.

The chain employs TRBV4-2 and TRBJ2-3; weak D call: TRBD1 (5 bases). V shed 0 bases and J shed 7 bases, with 11 bases lying between them. Looked up from germline, CDR1 is LGHNA and CDR2 is YNFKEQ. CDR3 length equals 14 residues. CDR3 in DNA: TGTGCCAGCAGCCAAGATTTGGGGCAGTATACGCAGTATTTT. Translating it yields CASSQDLGQYTQYF.

The chain combines TRBV3-1 (or the pseudogene TRBV3-2) with TRBJ2-1, with D possibly TRBD2 on 5 matching bases. This CDR3 is built from 14 residues. Germline CDR1 is LGHDT and CDR2 is YNNKEL (reference sequence). With 1 base removed from V and 5 bases from J, the gap between germline ends came to 9 bases. Here the CDR3 reads CASSQGTSNNEQFF. The CDR3 coding sequence is TGTGCCAGCAGCCAAGGAACTAGTAACAATGAGCAGTTCTTC.

The chain combines TRBV20-1 with TRBJ2-7; no clear D gene. The CDR3 extends over 13 amino acids. Germline V gene lookup returns CDR1 DFQATT and CDR2 SNEGSKA (reference sequence). V dropped 3 bases and J dropped 2 bases, with 11 bases sitting between them. The CDR3 bases are TGCAGTGCTAGTGGCAGGACCGCCTACGAGCAGTACTTC. It encodes CSASGRTAYEQYF.

The V and J genes are TRBV4-2 and TRBJ1-5; D unresolved. Deletions cut 0 bases from V and 9 bases from J, with 18 bases between. This CDR3 has 16 amino acids. Germline-derived CDR1 and CDR2 are LGHNA and YNFKEQ. The CDR3 DNA reads as TGTGCCAGCAGCCAAGATGAGGTAACCCTGTCGCTGCCCCAGCATTTT. It encodes CASSQDEVTLSLPQHF.

J is TRBJ1-3 and V is TRBV2, with D perhaps matching TRBD1 (5 bases). CDR1 is SNHLY, CDR2 FYNNEI, per germline. The CDR3 length is 16 residues. Deletions cut 4 bases from V and 0 bases from J, with 13 bases between. CDR3 in amino acids: CASSVLGAPSGNTIYF. The DNA of the CDR3 is TGTGCCAGCAGTGTGTTAGGGGCCCCCTCTGGAAACACCATATATTTT.

This chain uses TRBV25-1 with TRBJ1-6; possibly TRBD1 for D (5 bases). The CDR3 runs 17 residues. Trimming left V 2 bases short and J 0 bases short, with 11 bases between. Germline V gene data show CDR1 as MGHDK and CDR2 as SYGVNS. CDR3 sequence: CASSERQTSSYNSPLHF. The CDR3 DNA is TGTGCCAGCAGTGAACGACAGACCAGCTCCTATAATTCACCCCTCCACTTT.

The J gene is TRBJ1-2, the V gene TRBV5-5; 8 bases map to TRBD1. Trimming at V came to 4 bases and at J to 3 bases, leaving 8 bases not matched to a gene. The V gene's germline CDR1 is SGHKS and CDR2 YYEKEE (reference sequence). This CDR3 comprises 15 residues. The CDR3 DNA reads TGTGCCAGCAGCGAGACCGGACAGGGCTACTATGGCTACACCTTC. It specifies CASSETGQGYYGYTF.

This rearrangement joins TRBV6-1 to TRBJ1-1, with a tentative D call TRBD1 (5 bases). CDR3 size: 12 residues. The germline V and J ends were trimmed by 2 bases and 4 bases, with 5 bases remaining between them. CDR1 and CDR2 (germline): MNHNS, SASEGT. The CDR3 here is CASSERGTEAFF. CDR3 in DNA: TGTGCCAGCAGTGAAAGGGGCACTGAAGCTTTCTTT.

The J gene is TRBJ2-1, the V gene TRBV5-1; D not resolved. CDR3 length: 13 amino acids. CDR1 and CDR2 (germline): SGHRS, YFSETQ. Trimming pared 1 base from V and 10 bases from J, leaving 12 bases between. The CDR3 here is CASSLLFGREQFF. CDR3 nucleotide sequence: TGCGCCAGCAGCTTGCTATTCGGTAGGGAGCAGTTCTTC.

This clone came up once. The rearrangement joins TRBV5-6 to TRBJ1-4, with D hard to call. The CDR3 consists of 14 residues. The V and J ends lost 0 bases and 4 bases respectively, with 7 bases between them. CDR1 and CDR2 (germline): SGHDT, YYEEEE. The CDR3, as DNA: TGTGCCAGCAGCTTGGGCAGTTTTAATGAAAAACTGTTTTTT. Residues: CASSLGSFNEKLFF.

The gene calls are TRBV7-9 and TRBJ1-2; D gene ambiguous. Germline assignment: CDR1 SEHNR and CDR2 FQNEAQ (reference sequence). The CDR3 spans 16 residues. The ends were cut back, 4 bases at V and 2 bases at J, with 17 bases in the middle. The CDR3 nucleotides read TGTGCCAGCAGCTCTAGGGTGGGCAGTTCAAACTATGGCTACACCTTC. It encodes CASSSRVGSSNYGYTF.

The rearrangement uses TRBV13 and TRBJ1-2; TRBD1 matches 7 bases. Germline V gene lookup returns CDR1 PRHDT and CDR2 FYEKMQ (reference sequence). There are 14 residues in the CDR3. Germline trimming cut 3 bases from V and 2 bases from J; bases unmatched to any gene: 3. For the CDR3, the DNA is TGTGCCAGCAGCTTCGGACAGGTGAACTATGGCTACACCTTC. It codes for CASSFGQVNYGYTF.

The genes are TRBV5-4 and TRBJ1-1, with D maybe TRBD1 (5 bases). The CDR3 is 14 residues long. Trimming stripped 2 bases from V and 5 bases from J, with 13 bases between. CDR1 and CDR2 from the germline V gene are SGHNT and YYREEE (reference sequence). This CDR3 reads CASSFPPGGTEAFF. The DNA of the CDR3 is TGTGCCAGCAGCTTCCCCCCGGGGGGGACTGAAGCTTTCTTT. The whole variable domain, filled in from reference TRBV5-4 and TRBJ1-1, reads ETGVTQSPTHLIKTRGQQVTLRCSSQSGHNTVSWYQQALGQGPQFIFQYYREEENGRGNFPPRFSGLQFPNYSSELNVNALELDDSALYLCASSFPPGGTEAFFGQGTRLTVV.

This clone came up once. V is TRBV18 and J is TRBJ1-1; maybe TRBD1 (5 bases). CDR1 is KGHSH and CDR2 is LQKENI in the germline V gene. There are 15 residues in the CDR3. Between the trimmed V and J ends, which lost 3 bases and 0 bases, there was a span of 11 bases. The CDR3 coding sequence is TGTGCCAGCTCACCCGGCACAGGCTTGAACACTGAAGCTTTCTTT. Translation gives CASSPGTGLNTEAFF.

The chain is built from TRBV28 and TRBJ1-1, with unresolved D. The CDR3 length is 12 residues. Trimming removed 10 bases at V and 1 base at J, with 10 bases between. The germline V gene encodes CDR1 MDHEN and CDR2 SYDVKM. In DNA form, the CDR3 reads TGTGCCACCCTGAGTTGGAACACTGAAGCTTTCTTT. Translating gives CATLSWNTEAFF.

The V gene is TRBV5-1, the J gene TRBJ2-3; D not certain. The CDR3 contains 15 residues. Germline lookup yields CDR1 SGHRS and CDR2 YFSETQ. V dropped 2 bases and J dropped 2 bases, with 12 bases sitting between them. The DNA for the CDR3 is TGCGCCAGCAGCTTAACATGGACCCACACAGATACGCAGTATTTT. This gives the protein CASSLTWTHTDTQYF.